Detailed here is one T cell receptor beta chain. Its specificity is not known. The data belong to a study of T cell responses to AZD1222 COVID-19 vaccine. Study-level results: Sampling captured repertoires only after the peak T cell response.

The CDR3 totals 13 residues. CDR1 and CDR2 (germline): LNHDA, SQIVND (reference sequence). J was trimmed by 4 bases and V by 6 bases; bases with no gene match: 3. Only in-frame clones appear in the TCRdb table, and some are missing; sequencing was by immunoSEQ multiplex PCR. The sample yields more than 110,000 clones, approximately 90% seen once. The chain combines TRBV19 with TRBJ1-5; 7 nucleotides match TRBD1. The clonotype comes from an adult in good health. The sample consisted of peripheral blood, taken on day 0 of AZD1222 vaccination. CDR3 nucleotides: TGTGCCAGTAGGGACAGGACAAATCAGCCCCAGCATTTT. Translation: CASRDRTNQPQHF.